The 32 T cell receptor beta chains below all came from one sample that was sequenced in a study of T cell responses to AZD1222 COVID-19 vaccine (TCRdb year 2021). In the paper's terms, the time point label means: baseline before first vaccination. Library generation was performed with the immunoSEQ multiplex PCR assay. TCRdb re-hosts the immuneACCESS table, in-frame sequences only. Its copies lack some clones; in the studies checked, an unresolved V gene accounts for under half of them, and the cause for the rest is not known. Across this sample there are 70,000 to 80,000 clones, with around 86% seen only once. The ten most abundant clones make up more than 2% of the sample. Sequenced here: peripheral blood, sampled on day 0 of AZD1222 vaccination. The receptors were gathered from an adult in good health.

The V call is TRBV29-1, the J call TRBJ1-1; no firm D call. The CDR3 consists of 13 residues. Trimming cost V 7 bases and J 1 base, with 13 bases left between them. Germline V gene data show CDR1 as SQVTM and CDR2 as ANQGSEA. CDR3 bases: TGCAGCGCTACATTGAGGAGGAACACTGAAGCTTTCTTT. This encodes CSATLRRNTEAFF.

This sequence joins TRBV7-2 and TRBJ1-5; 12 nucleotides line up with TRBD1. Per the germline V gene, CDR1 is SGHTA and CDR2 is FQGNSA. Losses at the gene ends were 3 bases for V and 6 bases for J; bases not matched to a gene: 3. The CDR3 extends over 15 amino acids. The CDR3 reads CASSLGQGAFQPQHF. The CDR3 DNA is TGTGCCAGCAGCTTGGGACAGGGGGCTTTTCAGCCCCAGCATTTT.

The DNA of the CDR3 is TGTGCCAGCAACCGGGACTTCTATGGCTACACCTTC. Translation gives CASNRDFYGYTF. V usage is TRBV6-5 and J usage is TRBJ1-2, with D perhaps matching TRBD1 (5 bases). Between the trimmed V and J ends, which lost 7 bases and 4 bases, there was a span of 10 bases. This CDR3 spans 12 amino acids. Germline V gene data show CDR1 as MNHEY and CDR2 as SVGAGI.

The CDR3, as DNA: TGTGCCTGGAATTCGGACAGGGGTGGGTACGAGCAGTACTTC. Encoded protein: CAWNSDRGGYEQYF. The chain combines TRBV30 with TRBJ2-7; the match to TRBD1 covers 9 bases. CDR1 and CDR2 from the germline V gene are GTSNPN and SVGIG (reference sequence). Germline trimming cut 4 bases from V and 4 bases from J; bases unmatched to any gene: 8. The CDR3 runs to 14 residues.

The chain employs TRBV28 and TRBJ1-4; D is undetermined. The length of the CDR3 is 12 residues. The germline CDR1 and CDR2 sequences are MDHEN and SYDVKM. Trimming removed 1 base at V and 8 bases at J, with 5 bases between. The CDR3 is CASSLSREKLFF. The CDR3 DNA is TGTGCCAGCAGTTTATCACGGGAAAAACTGTTTTTT. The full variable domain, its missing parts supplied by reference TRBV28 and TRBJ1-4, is DVKVTQSSRYLVKRTGEKVFLECVQDMDHENMFWYRQDPGLGLRLIYFSYDVKMKEKGDIPEGYSVSREKKERFSLILESASTNQTSMYLCASSLSREKLFFGSGTQLSVL.

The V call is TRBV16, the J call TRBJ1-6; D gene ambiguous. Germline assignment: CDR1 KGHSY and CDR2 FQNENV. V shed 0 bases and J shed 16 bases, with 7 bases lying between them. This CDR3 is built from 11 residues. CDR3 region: CASSQSWSLHF. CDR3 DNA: TGTGCCAGCAGCCAATCGTGGTCGCTCCACTTT.

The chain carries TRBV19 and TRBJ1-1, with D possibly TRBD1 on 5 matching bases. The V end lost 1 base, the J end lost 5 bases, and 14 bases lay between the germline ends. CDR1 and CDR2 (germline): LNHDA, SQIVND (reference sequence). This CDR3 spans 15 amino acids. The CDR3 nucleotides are TGTGCCAGTAGTATAGGTCAGGGCGGGAGGACTGAAGCTTTCTTT. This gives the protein CASSIGQGGRTEAFF. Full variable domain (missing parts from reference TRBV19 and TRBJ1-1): DGGITQSPKYLFRKEGQNVTLSCEQNLNHDAMYWYRQDPGQGLRLIYYSQIVNDFQKGDIAEGYSVSREKKESFPLTVTSAQKNPTAFYLCASSIGQGGRTEAFFGQGTRLTVV.

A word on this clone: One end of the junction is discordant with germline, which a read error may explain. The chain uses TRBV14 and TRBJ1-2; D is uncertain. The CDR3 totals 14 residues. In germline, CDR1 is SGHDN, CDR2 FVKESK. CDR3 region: CASSEDTTSYGYTF. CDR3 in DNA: TGTGCCAGCAGCGAAGACACAACCTCCTATGGCTACACCTTC.

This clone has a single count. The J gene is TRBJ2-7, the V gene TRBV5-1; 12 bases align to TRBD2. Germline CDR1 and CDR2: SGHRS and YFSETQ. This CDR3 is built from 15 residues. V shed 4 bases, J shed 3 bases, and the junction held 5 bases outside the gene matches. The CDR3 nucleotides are TGCGCCAGCAGCCCTAGCGGGAGGGCCTTCTACGAGCAGTACTTC. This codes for CASSPSGRAFYEQYF.

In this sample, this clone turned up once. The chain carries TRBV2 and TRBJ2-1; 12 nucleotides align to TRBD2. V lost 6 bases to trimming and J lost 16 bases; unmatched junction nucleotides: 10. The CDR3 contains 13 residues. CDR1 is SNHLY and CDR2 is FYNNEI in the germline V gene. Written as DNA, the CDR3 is TGTGCCAGCAGGATGACTAGCGGGGGCCTGGGATTCTTC. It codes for CASRMTSGGLGFF.

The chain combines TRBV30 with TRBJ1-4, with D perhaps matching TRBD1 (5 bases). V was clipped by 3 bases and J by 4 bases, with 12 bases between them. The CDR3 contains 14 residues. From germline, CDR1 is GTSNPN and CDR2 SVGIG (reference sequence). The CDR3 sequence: CAWRGVLGNEKLFF. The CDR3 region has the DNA TGTGCCTGGAGGGGGGTTTTGGGTAATGAAAAACTGTTTTTT.

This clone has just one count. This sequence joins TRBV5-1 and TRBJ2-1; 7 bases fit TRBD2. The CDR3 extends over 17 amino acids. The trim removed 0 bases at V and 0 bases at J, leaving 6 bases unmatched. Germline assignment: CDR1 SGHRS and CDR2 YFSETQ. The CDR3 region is CASSLETGGSSYNEQFF. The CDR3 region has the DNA TGCGCCAGCAGCTTGGAGACCGGGGGGAGCTCCTACAATGAGCAGTTCTTC.

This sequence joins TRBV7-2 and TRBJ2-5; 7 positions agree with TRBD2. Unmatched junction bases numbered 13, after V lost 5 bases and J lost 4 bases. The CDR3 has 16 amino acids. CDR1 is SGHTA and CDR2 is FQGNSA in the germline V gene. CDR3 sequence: CASSPPGLLAGETQYF. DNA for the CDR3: TGTGCCAGCAGCCCCCCGGGGCTATTAGCGGGAGAGACCCAGTACTTC.

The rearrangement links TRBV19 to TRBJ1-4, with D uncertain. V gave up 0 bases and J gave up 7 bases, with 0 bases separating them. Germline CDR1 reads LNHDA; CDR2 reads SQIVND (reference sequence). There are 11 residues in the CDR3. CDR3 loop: CASSIDEKLFF. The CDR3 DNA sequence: TGTGCCAGTAGTATAGATGAAAAACTGTTTTTT.

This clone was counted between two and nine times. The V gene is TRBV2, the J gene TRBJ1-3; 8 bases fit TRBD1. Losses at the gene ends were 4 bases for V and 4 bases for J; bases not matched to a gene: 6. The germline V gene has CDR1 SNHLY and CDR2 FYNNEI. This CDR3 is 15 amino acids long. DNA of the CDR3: TGTGCCAGCAGTGCCGGACAGGGAATAGGAAACACCATATATTTT. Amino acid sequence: CASSAGQGIGNTIYF.

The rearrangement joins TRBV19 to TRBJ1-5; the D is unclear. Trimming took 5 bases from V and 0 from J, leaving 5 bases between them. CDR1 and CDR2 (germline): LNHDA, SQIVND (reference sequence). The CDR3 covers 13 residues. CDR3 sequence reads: CASSDDSNQPQHF. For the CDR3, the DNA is TGTGCCAGTAGTGATGATAGCAATCAGCCCCAGCATTTT.

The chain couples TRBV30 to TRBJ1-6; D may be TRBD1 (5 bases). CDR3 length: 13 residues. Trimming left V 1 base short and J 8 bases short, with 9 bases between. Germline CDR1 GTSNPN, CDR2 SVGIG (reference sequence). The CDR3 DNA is TGTGCCTGGAGTGGGGGGATGGATTCACCCCTCCACTTT. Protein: CAWSGGMDSPLHF. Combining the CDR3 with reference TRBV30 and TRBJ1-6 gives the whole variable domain SQTIHQWPATLVQPVGSPLSLECTVEGTSNPNLYWYRQAAGRGLQLLFYSVGIGQISSEVPQNLSASRPQDRQFILSSKKLLLSDSGFYLCAWSGGMDSPLHFGNGTRLTVT.

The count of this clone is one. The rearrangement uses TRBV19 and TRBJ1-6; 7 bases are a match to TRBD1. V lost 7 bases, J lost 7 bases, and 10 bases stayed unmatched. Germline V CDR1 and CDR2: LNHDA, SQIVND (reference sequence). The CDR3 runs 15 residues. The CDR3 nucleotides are TGTGCCAGTACCAACCCCCGGGACAGAAATTCACCCCTCCACTTT. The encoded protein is CASTNPRDRNSPLHF.

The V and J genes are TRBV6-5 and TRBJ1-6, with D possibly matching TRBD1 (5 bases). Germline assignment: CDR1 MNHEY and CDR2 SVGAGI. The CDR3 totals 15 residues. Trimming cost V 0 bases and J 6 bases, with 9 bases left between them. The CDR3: CASSYSVQGNSPLHF. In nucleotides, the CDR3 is TGTGCCAGCAGTTACTCGGTCCAGGGTAATTCACCCCTCCACTTT.

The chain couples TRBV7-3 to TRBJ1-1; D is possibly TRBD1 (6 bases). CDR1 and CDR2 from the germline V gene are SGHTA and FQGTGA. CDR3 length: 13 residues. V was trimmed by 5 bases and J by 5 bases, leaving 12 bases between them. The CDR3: CASSLQGRTEAFF. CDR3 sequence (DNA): TGTGCCAGCAGCCTCCAGGGGCGGACTGAAGCTTTCTTT.

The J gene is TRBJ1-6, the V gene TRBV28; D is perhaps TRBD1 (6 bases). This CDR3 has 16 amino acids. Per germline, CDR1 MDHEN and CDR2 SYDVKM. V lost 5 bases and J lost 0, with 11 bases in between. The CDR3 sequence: CASSRDISSYNSPLHF. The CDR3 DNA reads TGTGCCAGCAGTAGGGACATTTCCTCCTATAATTCACCCCTCCACTTT.

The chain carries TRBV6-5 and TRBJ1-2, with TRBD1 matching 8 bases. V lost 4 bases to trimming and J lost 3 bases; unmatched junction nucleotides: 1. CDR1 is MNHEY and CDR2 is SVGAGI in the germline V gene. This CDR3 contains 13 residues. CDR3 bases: TGTGCCAGCAGTTGGGGACAGGACTATGGCTACACCTTC. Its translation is CASSWGQDYGYTF.

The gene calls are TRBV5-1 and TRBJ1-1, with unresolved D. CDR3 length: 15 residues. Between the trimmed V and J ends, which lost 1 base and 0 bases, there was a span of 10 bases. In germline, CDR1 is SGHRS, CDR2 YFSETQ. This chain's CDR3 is CASSLFPRLNTEAFF. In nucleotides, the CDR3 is TGCGCCAGCAGCTTGTTCCCCAGATTGAACACTGAAGCTTTCTTT.

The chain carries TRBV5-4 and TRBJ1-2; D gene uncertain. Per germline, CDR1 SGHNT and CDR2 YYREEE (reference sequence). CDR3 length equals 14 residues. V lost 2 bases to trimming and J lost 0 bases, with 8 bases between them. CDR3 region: CASSLVSANYGYTF. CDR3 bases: TGTGCCAGCAGCTTAGTATCAGCTAACTATGGCTACACCTTC.

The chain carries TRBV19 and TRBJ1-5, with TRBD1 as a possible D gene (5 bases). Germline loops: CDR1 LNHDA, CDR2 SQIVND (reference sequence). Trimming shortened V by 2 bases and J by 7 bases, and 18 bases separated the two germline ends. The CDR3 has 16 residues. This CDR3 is CASSINSEAGNQPQHF. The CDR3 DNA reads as TGTGCCAGTAGTATAAATTCTGAGGCAGGGAACCAGCCCCAGCATTTT.

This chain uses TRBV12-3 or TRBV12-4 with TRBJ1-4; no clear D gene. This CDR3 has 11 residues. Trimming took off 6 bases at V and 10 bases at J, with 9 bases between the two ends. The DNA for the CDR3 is TGTGCCAGCAGAATAGAAGGAAAACTGTTTTTT. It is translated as CASRIEGKLFF.

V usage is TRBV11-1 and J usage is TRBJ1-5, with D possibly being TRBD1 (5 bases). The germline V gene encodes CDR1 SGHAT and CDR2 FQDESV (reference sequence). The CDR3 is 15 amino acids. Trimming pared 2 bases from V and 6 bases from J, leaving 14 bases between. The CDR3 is CASSLSGGPGQPQHF. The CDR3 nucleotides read TGTGCCAGCAGCTTAAGTGGGGGACCCGGTCAGCCCCAGCATTTT.

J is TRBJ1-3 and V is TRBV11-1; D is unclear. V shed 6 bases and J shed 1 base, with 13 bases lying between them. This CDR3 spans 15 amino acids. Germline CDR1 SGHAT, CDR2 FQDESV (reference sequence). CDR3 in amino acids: CASRAGRLSGNTIYF. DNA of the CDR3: TGTGCCAGCAGAGCCGGACGACTATCTGGAAACACCATATATTTT.

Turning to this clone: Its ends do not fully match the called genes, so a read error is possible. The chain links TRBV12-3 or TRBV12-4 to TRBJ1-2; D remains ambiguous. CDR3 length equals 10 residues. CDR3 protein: CASSLAGVHF. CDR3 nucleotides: TGTGCCAGCAGTTTAGCAGGCGTACACTTC.

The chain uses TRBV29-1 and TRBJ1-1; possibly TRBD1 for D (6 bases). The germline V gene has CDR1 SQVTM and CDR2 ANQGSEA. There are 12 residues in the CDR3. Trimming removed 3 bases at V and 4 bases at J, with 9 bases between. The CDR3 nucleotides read TGCAGCGTTGATCAAGGGGGCACTGAAGCTTTCTTT. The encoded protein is CSVDQGGTEAFF.

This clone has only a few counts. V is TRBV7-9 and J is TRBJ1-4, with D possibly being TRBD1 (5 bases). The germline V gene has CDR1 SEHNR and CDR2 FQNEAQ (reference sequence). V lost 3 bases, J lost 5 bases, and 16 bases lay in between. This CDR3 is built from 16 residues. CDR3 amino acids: CASSFPSGVENEKLFF. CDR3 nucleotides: TGTGCCAGCAGCTTCCCTTCGGGGGTCGAGAATGAAAAACTGTTTTTT. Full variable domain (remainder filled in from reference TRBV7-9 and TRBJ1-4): DTGVSQNPRHKITKRGQNVTFRCDPISEHNRLYWYRQTLGQGPEFLTYFQNEAQLEKSRLLSDRFSAERPKGSFSTLEIQRTEQGDSAMYLCASSFPSGVENEKLFFGSGTQLSVL.

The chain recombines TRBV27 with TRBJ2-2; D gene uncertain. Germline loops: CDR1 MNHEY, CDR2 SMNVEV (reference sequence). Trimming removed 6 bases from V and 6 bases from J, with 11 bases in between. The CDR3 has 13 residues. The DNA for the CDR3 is TGTGCCAGCAGCCCCAATGGGGCCGGGGAGCTGTTTTTT. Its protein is CASSPNGAGELFF.